The clone carrying this TCR beta chain was seen only a few times. This specimen belongs to a study of regulatory T cells in long-lasting Graves disease. Described time point: newly diagnosed GD, antithyroid drugs for less than 3 months. PBMC-extracted RNA yielded the TCR library. According to the study, TCR beta libraries were built with iRepertoire HTBI primers and CDR3-region Arm-PCR. Each CDR3 protein is one row after TCRdb ran MiXCR on the multiplex PCR reads. The table includes about 320,000 distinct CDR3 sequences, about 20% detected once. Germline V gives CDR1 GTSNPN, CDR2 SVGIG (reference sequence). There are 14 residues in the CDR3. Trimming took 2 bases from V and 8 from J, leaving 18 bases between them.

The sequence derives from a female donor with Graves disease. This sample comprised peripheral blood mononuclear cells (PBMCs), obtained at new diagnosis, from a patient treated with antithyroid drugs. V usage is TRBV30 and J usage is TRBJ1-1; unclear D gene. The CDR3 region is CAWSRSRLESEAFF. In DNA, the CDR3 is TGTGCCTGGAGTCGGTCCAGGTTAGAATCGGAAGCTTTCTTT.